A selection of T cell receptor beta chains follows, all from one sample in a study of blood T cell repertoires in COVID-19. Generated by immunoSEQ multiplex PCR, the TCRdb table keeps only in-frame clones and is missing some. The table includes about 40,000 clones, approximately 86% detected once. The sample was peripheral blood. The receptors stem from a man aged 55 to 69 with acute or convalescent COVID-19. The CDR3 runs from the conserved cysteine through the conserved F or W. The D gene is left open where the match is weak. Not every row has a clone size; where given, it reads once, few, many or a size class.

DNA: TGTGCCAGCAGTTTATCAGGGCGGACTGAAGCTTTCTTT
CDR3: CASSLSGRTEAFF
V: TRBV28
size: NA
J: TRBJ1-1
D: NA

DNA: TGCGCCAGCAGCTCTCTCGCCCGGGACAGGGTGCATTTT
CDR3: CASSSLARDRVHF
V: TRBV5-1
size: NA
J: TRBJ1-3
D: TRBD1

DNA: TGTGCCAGCAGCTTGTCTAGCGGGATTGGAGAGTACTTC
CDR3: CASSLSSGIGEYF
V: TRBV11-2
size: NA
J: TRBJ2-7
D: TRBD2

DNA: TGTGCCAGCAGCCAACCGGGACTAAACACAGATACGCAGTATTTT
CDR3: CASSQPGLNTDTQYF
V: TRBV28
size: NA
J: TRBJ2-3
D: TRBD2

DNA: TGTGCCAGCAGTTTCACCGGGTTCGGAAAACTGTTTTTT
CDR3: CASSFTGFGKLFF
V: TRBV28
size: NA
J: TRBJ1-4
D: NA

DNA: TGTGCCAGCAGCCGATCGACAGGGAGAAATTCACCCCTCCACTTT
CDR3: CASSRSTGRNSPLHF
V: TRBV11-3
size: NA
J: TRBJ1-6
D: TRBD1

DNA: TGCGCCAGCAGTTTCGCCGGGAGAACTGGAAACCCCGGGGATCTGAACACTGAAGCTTTCTTT
CDR3: CASSFAGRTGNPGDLNTEAFF
V: TRBV5-1
size: once
J: TRBJ1-1
D: NA

DNA: TGTGCCAGCAGTTTCTATAGGGGCCCCGTGAACACTGAAGCTTTCTTT
CDR3: CASSFYRGPVNTEAFF
V: TRBV28
size: NA
J: TRBJ1-1
D: NA

DNA: TGTGCCAGCAGCTTGGAGCCTAGCACAGATACGCAGTATTTT
CDR3: CASSLEPSTDTQYF
V: TRBV5-4
size: NA
J: TRBJ2-3
D: NA

DNA: TGTGCCAGCAGCTTTCCCCCTATGAACACTGAAGCTTTCTTT
CDR3: CASSFPPMNTEAFF
V: TRBV7-9
size: NA
J: TRBJ1-1
D: NA

DNA: TGTGCCAGCAGTCCACTCCCGGGACAGGGGGATTCCTCTGGAAACACCATATATTTT
CDR3: CASSPLPGQGDSSGNTIYF
V: TRBV27
size: NA
J: TRBJ1-3
D: TRBD1

DNA: TGTGCCATCAGTGCCCGACAGAAGAATTCACCCCTCCACTTT
CDR3: CAISARQKNSPLHF
V: TRBV10-3
size: few
J: TRBJ1-6
D: NA

DNA: TGTGCCAGCAGCTCCCCGAGCGGAAGGCGGGATGATACGCAGTATTTT
CDR3: CASSSPSGRRDDTQYF
V: TRBV11-3
size: NA
J: TRBJ2-3
D: NA

DNA: TGTGCCAGCAGCCTAGGGGCTGGAAACACCATATATTTT
CDR3: CASSLGAGNTIYF
V: TRBV3-1/TRBV3-2
size: NA
J: TRBJ1-3
D: NA

DNA: TGCAGCGTTGTGGGACTGGCGGGTTTAGAGACCCAGTACTTC
CDR3: CSVVGLAGLETQYF
V: TRBV29-1
size: NA
J: TRBJ2-5
D: NA

DNA: TGCGCCAGCAGGGGACAGGCGAACACTGAAGCTTTCTTT
CDR3: CASRGQANTEAFF
V: TRBV10-2
size: NA
J: TRBJ1-1
D: TRBD1

DNA: TGTGCCAGCAGTGGTACTAGGAATCAGCCCCAGCATTTT
CDR3: CASSGTRNQPQHF
V: TRBV2
size: NA
J: TRBJ1-5
D: NA

DNA: TGTGCCAGTAGTATACCGAGCGAAGAAAAACTGTTTTTT
CDR3: CASSIPSEEKLFF
V: TRBV19
size: NA
J: TRBJ1-4
D: NA

DNA: TGCGCCAGCAGCTCCACCCTCGGACAGGGGGGGATTCCCCAGTACTTC
CDR3: CASSSTLGQGGIPQYF
V: TRBV5-1
size: NA
J: TRBJ2-4
D: TRBD1

DNA: TGTGCCAGCAGCCACTCTAGCGGGGACAATGAGCAGTTCTTC
CDR3: CASSHSSGDNEQFF
V: TRBV3-1/TRBV3-2
size: NA
J: TRBJ2-1
D: TRBD2

DNA: TGTGCCAGCTCGCCCGGGGTCGGGGACACTGAAGCTTTCTTT
CDR3: CASSPGVGDTEAFF
V: TRBV18
size: NA
J: TRBJ1-1
D: NA

DNA: TGTGCCTGGACCAGGGGGAAAAACTATGGCTACACCTTC
CDR3: CAWTRGKNYGYTF
V: TRBV30
size: NA
J: TRBJ1-2
D: TRBD1

DNA: TGCGCCAGCAGCTTGGCCGGACACCATAACACCGGGGAGCTGTTTTTT
CDR3: CASSLAGHHNTGELFF
V: TRBV5-1
size: NA
J: TRBJ2-2
D: NA

DNA: TGTGCCAGCAGGGTAACTAGCGGGAGTCCCACAGATACGCAGTATTTT
CDR3: CASRVTSGSPTDTQYF
V: TRBV14
size: NA
J: TRBJ2-3
D: TRBD2

DNA: TGTGCCAGCAGCACCGGGACTGAATTCTCTGGAAACACCATATATTTT
CDR3: CASSTGTEFSGNTIYF
V: TRBV5-4
size: NA
J: TRBJ1-3
D: NA

DNA: TGTGCCAGCAGCCAAGATTGGGCGGGCTACAATGAGCAGTTCTTC
CDR3: CASSQDWAGYNEQFF
V: TRBV4-2
size: NA
J: TRBJ2-1
D: NA

DNA: TGTGCCAGCAGCACACGACAGGGGGCCTCGGGAAACACCATATATTTT
CDR3: CASSTRQGASGNTIYF
V: TRBV3-1/TRBV3-2
size: NA
J: TRBJ1-3
D: TRBD1

DNA: TGCGCCAGCAGCCAAGCCAGCGGGAGGACCAACAATGAGCAGTTCTTC
CDR3: CASSQASGRTNNEQFF
V: TRBV4-1
size: NA
J: TRBJ2-1
D: TRBD2

DNA: TGTGCCAGCTCCAAGGACATTTACCGGTACTTC
CDR3: CASSKDIYRYF
V: TRBV18
size: NA
J: TRBJ2-7
D: NA

DNA: TGTGCCAGCAACAGGGATCCAACTAATGAAAAACTGTTTTTT
CDR3: CASNRDPTNEKLFF
V: TRBV2
size: NA
J: TRBJ1-4
D: NA

DNA: TGTGCCAGCAGCTTAGAAGGTGCGGGAGGGGCAGATACGCAGTATTTT
CDR3: CASSLEGAGGADTQYF
V: TRBV7-9
size: NA
J: TRBJ2-3
D: TRBD2

DNA: TGTGCCAGCAGCCCAGACTGGGGGGGAGGCACTGAAGCTTTCTTT
CDR3: CASSPDWGGGTEAFF
V: TRBV11-2
size: NA
J: TRBJ1-1
D: NA

DNA: TGCGCCAGCAGCCGGGGACAGGGGGTTGGAACCGGGGAGCTGTTTTTT
CDR3: CASSRGQGVGTGELFF
V: TRBV5-1
size: NA
J: TRBJ2-2
D: TRBD1

DNA: TGTGCCAGCAGCGTAGTACTAGCGGGAGGGCCAGGGGAGGAAAATGAGCAGTTCTTC
CDR3: CASSVVLAGGPGEENEQFF
V: TRBV9
size: NA
J: TRBJ2-1
D: TRBD2

DNA: TGTGCCAGCTCACCACTAGCGGGAGCATCCTACGAGCAGTACTTC
CDR3: CASSPLAGASYEQYF
V: TRBV18
size: NA
J: TRBJ2-7
D: TRBD2

DNA: TGCAGCGGGCGGGCAGAGTTCACAGATACGCAGTATTTT
CDR3: CSGRAEFTDTQYF
V: TRBV29-1
size: NA
J: TRBJ2-3
D: NA

DNA: TGCGCCAGCAGCTTGGGACAGGCGAACACTGAAGCTTTCTTT
CDR3: CASSLGQANTEAFF
V: TRBV5-1
size: NA
J: TRBJ1-1
D: NA

DNA: TGCGCCAGCAGCTTGCTGCAGGGGGGACCCTACGAGCAGTACTTC
CDR3: CASSLLQGGPYEQYF
V: TRBV5-1
size: NA
J: TRBJ2-7
D: NA

DNA: TGTGCCAGCAGGGAAAGCTCCTACAATGAGCAGTTCTTC
CDR3: CASRESSYNEQFF
V: TRBV19
size: few
J: TRBJ2-1
D: NA

DNA: TGTGCCAGCAGCTTAGCCGGGACAGCCACTGAAGCTTTCTTT
CDR3: CASSLAGTATEAFF
V: TRBV7-2
size: NA
J: TRBJ1-1
D: TRBD1

DNA: TGCAGCCCGGTGGGACTTATCACAGATACGCAGTATTTT
CDR3: CSPVGLITDTQYF
V: TRBV29-1
size: few
J: TRBJ2-3
D: NA

DNA: TGCAGTGCTAGCTCGGACACTGAAGCTTTCTTT
CDR3: CSASSDTEAFF
V: TRBV20-1
size: NA
J: TRBJ1-1
D: NA

DNA: TGTGCCAGCAGTTACGATGGCGGGTCCGGCTACGAGCAGTACTTC
CDR3: CASSYDGGSGYEQYF
V: TRBV6-5
size: few
J: TRBJ2-7
D: NA

DNA: TGTGCCAGTAGTATCAAGGGGCCCTCCTACAATGAGCAGTTCTTC
CDR3: CASSIKGPSYNEQFF
V: TRBV19
size: NA
J: TRBJ2-1
D: NA

DNA: TGTGCCAGTAGCGGTTTCCGGGCCCAGTACTTC
CDR3: CASSGFRAQYF
V: TRBV19
size: NA
J: TRBJ2-5
D: NA

DNA: TGTGCCAGCAGTTCCATTCCCGCGGAGACCCAGTACTTC
CDR3: CASSSIPAETQYF
V: TRBV27
size: NA
J: TRBJ2-5
D: NA

DNA: TGCGCCAGCAGCTTACAGGGGGCGCGGAACTATGGCTACACCTTC
CDR3: CASSLQGARNYGYTF
V: TRBV5-1
size: NA
J: TRBJ1-2
D: TRBD1

DNA: TGTGCCAGTCGGACAGGGATTAACACCGGGGAGCTGTTTTTT
CDR3: CASRTGINTGELFF
V: TRBV19
size: NA
J: TRBJ2-2
D: TRBD1

DNA: TGTGCCAGCAGCCTGTACCCGACAGGGGGCTTTTTACCTTCCTCCTACGAGCAGTACTTC
CDR3: CASSLYPTGGFLPSSYEQYF
V: TRBV5-5
size: NA
J: TRBJ2-7
D: TRBD1

DNA: TGTGCCAGCAGTGAAGGAGACTTTAACACTGAAGCTTTCTTT
CDR3: CASSEGDFNTEAFF
V: TRBV6-1
size: NA
J: TRBJ1-1
D: NA

DNA: TGTGCCAGTAGTATAGGAGGAAGGGGAAGGGAGACCCAGTACTTC
CDR3: CASSIGGRGRETQYF
V: TRBV19
size: NA
J: TRBJ2-5
D: NA

DNA: TGTGCCAGCAGCTTAGACCCGACGGGTCTCGCTAACTATGGCTACACCTTC
CDR3: CASSLDPTGLANYGYTF
V: TRBV7-2
size: NA
J: TRBJ1-2
D: NA

DNA: TGTGCCAGCAGCCCTCAGGGCAGGGCTTTTCAGCCCCAGCATTTT
CDR3: CASSPQGRAFQPQHF
V: TRBV7-6
size: NA
J: TRBJ1-5
D: NA

DNA: TGCGCCAGCAGCTTGACATCGCGGAGCACAGATACGCAGTATTTT
CDR3: CASSLTSRSTDTQYF
V: TRBV5-1
size: NA
J: TRBJ2-3
D: NA

DNA: TGTGCCAGCAGCGGAGATAGCAATCAGCCCCAGCATTTT
CDR3: CASSGDSNQPQHF
V: TRBV6-6
size: NA
J: TRBJ1-5
D: NA

DNA: TGTGCCAGCAGCGTAGTTCCGGGAAGCTCCTACAATGAGCAGTTCTTC
CDR3: CASSVVPGSSYNEQFF
V: TRBV9
size: NA
J: TRBJ2-1
D: NA

DNA: TGCGCCAGCAGCCAGGGCTGGACAGTAAATTCACCCCTCCACTTT
CDR3: CASSQGWTVNSPLHF
V: TRBV4-1
size: NA
J: TRBJ1-6
D: NA